This T cell receptor (beta chain) is drawn from a study of cytomegalovirus exposure and HLA in healthy donors (dated by TCRdb to 2015 to 2018). Broadly, across the study: An earlier analysis of around 600 of the donors reported approximately 290 Gb of sequence data and roughly 100 million unique TCR beta sequences from roughly 200 million T cells. An early release that covered several hundred HLA-typed donors contained around 330 gigabases of sequencing data and about 93 million unique TCR sequences. Among the roughly 400 genotyped donors, around 81% belonged to the genetic ancestry cluster associated with self-reported Caucasian donors. A later genetic analysis used genome-wide SNP genotypes for 398 of the 666 donors, treating that subset as a discovery cohort. To decide whether each TCR beta V gene segment behaved as functional or pseudogenic, an earlier analysis of some 540 of the donors relied on high-throughput TCR beta sequencing. All discovery cohort repertoires had been generated using a single sequencing platform. Among roughly 400 genotyped donors of the cohort, an average of around 240,000 unique TCR beta nucleotide sequences were sequenced per donor, around 20% of them non-productive. Because of strong linkage in the cohort, 4 to 6 DR-DQ haplotypes were treated as single units for association and clustering. HLA typing covered class I and class II loci at four-digit resolution. To predict cytomegalovirus infection status, the study brought together high-throughput TCR immunosequencing, statistical association of individual TCRs with disease status, and machine learning. The study was designed to test whether signatures of past pathogen exposure could be identified by cataloging public T cell receptors. In a later analysis, previously published TCR beta repertoires from 600 to 850 donors were re-analyzed and high-resolution HLA genotyping was added so that TCR occurrence patterns could be studied. Typing coverage varied by locus: about 620-640 donors for A, B, C, DRB1 and DQB1; around 560 for DQA1; over 600 for DPA1; around 450 for DPB1. The study used immunosequencing to profile the T cell repertoires of under 700 subjects and linked those repertoires to cytomegalovirus serostatus. Donor age, sex, ethnicity and CMV serostatus were collected together with the repertoire data. Rather than using new phenotypic data, the later analysis identified candidate immune exposures from TCR beta sequences and from how often those sequences occurred across donors. Along with the approximately 600-subject first cohort, a separate validation cohort of over a hundred different subjects was used.

The cohort comprised several hundred healthy bone marrow donors. All cohort members were sampled while nominally healthy, although unrecorded immune exposures were likely present. The donor tested CMV seropositive, placing the donor among the roughly 300 seropositive members of the cohort. Each donor provided a peripheral blood sample, and peripheral blood mononuclear cells were used for TCR beta sequencing. The Qiagen DNeasy Blood Extraction Kit was used to extract genomic DNA from the blood cell samples. Library preparation used the immunoSEQ multiplex PCR assay. The multiplex PCR relied on a mix of 60 forward primers for TCR Vbeta segments and 13 reverse primers for TCR Jbeta segments. A multiplex PCR assay on genomic DNA amplified the CDR3 region of rearranged TCR beta genes. The Illumina HiSeq System was used to sequence the amplified TCR beta libraries as 87-base-pair reads. The published analysis was carried out like this. A later analysis tallied approximately 87 million unique TCR beta chains across the 666 repertoires, and approximately 12 million of those chains were shared by two or more donors. Raw reads were error-corrected and collapsed into unique sequences with a nearest-neighbor algorithm that merged closely related sequences to remove PCR and sequencing errors. V, D and J gene segments were assigned by aligning CDR3 sequences to IMGT reference sequences. For a sequence to be retained, at least a six-nucleotide match to both a V gene segment and a J gene segment was required. A rearrangement was called productive if the CDR3 had no stop codons and remained in frame with V and J, and every other rearrangement was called non-productive. CDR3 was defined by IMGT convention, running from the second conserved V-encoded cysteine to the conserved J-encoded phenylalanine. The earlier analysis of roughly 590 of the donors excluded any sequence lacking an unambiguous match to a single V gene segment. An earlier analysis of 500 to 600 of the donors classified V segments as functional when productive rearrangements were above 56.7% and as segregating when the standard deviation between donors was above 5%. A statistical classification framework was built for diagnosing cytomegalovirus status from the catalog of TCR beta chain sequences. A later analysis assigned V and J genes by comparing TCR nucleotide sequences with IMGT/GENE-DB human TR gene sequences. Using the TCRdist pipeline, a later analysis assigned CDR3 sequences along with most-parsimonious VDJ recombination scenarios. In a later analysis, each TCR beta chain was defined by its CDR3 amino acid sequence together with its V-gene family, and reads lacking a unique V-gene family were excluded. To address suspected cross-contamination and a sequencing artifact, a later analysis removed 550 to 750 highly shared, low-generation-probability nucleotide sequences. In a later analysis, a clonal expansion index was calculated for each public chain from normalized within-repertoire ranks of inferred template counts. In a later analysis, generation probabilities were computed using a VDJ recombination model fitted to out-of-frame rearrangements, and the results were checked against IGoR. In a later analysis, hypergeometric tests were used to score TCR-TCR, TCR-HLA and TCR-CMV co-occurrence, with a repertoire-size bias correction applied to TCR pairs. To estimate false discovery rates, a later analysis permuted the HLA or CMV assignments 20 times. A later analysis grouped co-occurring TCRs with DBSCAN, adding TCRdist sequence similarity when clustering within HLA-allele-positive subsets. For co-occurrence clustering, repertoires with fewer than 30,000 or more than 120,000 public chains were excluded, along with four to six repertoires with anomalous nucleotide sharing. Here the immuneACCESS table is served through TCRdb, limited to in-frame sequences with V and J called. Missing clones are a known gap in these copies; in checked studies unresolved V genes cover under half, and the rest lacks a known reason. Clone size and the V and J calls come from that table; the DNA yielded D and trimming. For this sample there are 100,000 or so clones; roughly three quarters appear just once. The ten top clones hold 8.5% to 10% of the sample.

This clone is a singleton in its sample. Its antigen is not yet known. Base qualities were left out, and no much larger clone turns up one base away. The paper as a whole reports these results and caveats: Sequencing depth was assumed to be roughly uniform across donors in the presence/absence analyses, though that assumption may not hold. According to a later analysis, most CMV-associated TCR beta chains appeared to be HLA-restricted, and the HLA associations seemed to be driven largely by CMV exposure. CMV serostatus was the only immune exposure information available for the cohort. In vitro tests confirmed that a few of the cytomegalovirus-associated TCR beta chains recognize cytomegalovirus antigens. The earlier analysis of 587 of the donors excluded approximately 17 rarely observed V segments, including chromosome 9 orphons, because counts were too low. An association between a missense DCLRE1C variant and V-gene and J-gene trimming of TCR beta chains was found in a later genetic analysis and replicated in an independent cohort. A group of highly shared sequence variants was considered likely to be a technical artifact of the sequencing pipeline. Because the 87-base-pair reads could not distinguish some IMGT-functional V segments, including TRBV6-2 and TRBV6-3, those segments were excluded. When HLA alleles, especially DR and DQ, strongly co-occurred, TCR associations were difficult to assign to individual alleles. The study listed around 160 TCR beta chains as associated with cytomegalovirus. This cohort had only TCR beta chains sequenced, and the lack of alpha or paired-chain data limited which features could be detected. The classifier was reported to diagnose cytomegalovirus status with high specificity and sensitivity in both the original and validation cohorts. A later genetic analysis reported fewer N-insertions in productive TCRs among donors in an Asian-associated ancestry cluster than the roughly 620-donor mean. Specific HLA alleles were associated with 18,000 or so TCR beta sequences at a false discovery rate of 0.05 in a later analysis. In a later analysis, several top co-occurrence clusters were reported to appear linked to parvovirus B19, influenza, CMV and Epstein-Barr virus. Broadly in line with IMGT annotations, most TCR beta V segments showed up in productive rearrangements about 87% or about 30% of the time in an earlier analysis of under 700 of the donors. The authors suggested that the approach could potentially be generalized to other disease states and immunological phenotypes. Across donors, most TCR sequences were observed very rarely, whereas some public TCRs were present in many individuals. HLA typing was unavailable for some donors at each locus, so association tests used only the typed subset. Compared with equally common non-associated chains, HLA-associated TCR beta chains in a later analysis were more clonally expanded and had lower generation probabilities. A further reported finding was that TCR beta sequences accurately predicted the HLA-A and HLA-B alleles for most subjects in the first cohort. In a later analysis, TCR association rates were found to vary across HLA loci, with the most associated TCRs seen for DRB1 alleles and the fewest for HLA-C alleles. Correlated functional status among segregating V segments might reflect linkage disequilibrium, but an unknown experimental factor could not be ruled out.

The germline V end is reduced by 3 bases and the J end by 4 bases; junction bases left unmatched: 4. Counted from cysteine to phenylalanine, this CDR3 has 15 amino acids. The only DNA kept is the CDR3, 45 bases in frame from the first base. The germline V gene (reference sequence) provides CDR1 MNHEY and CDR2 SMNVEV. The sequenced sample consisted of PBMCs. The rearrangement combines TRBV27 with TRBJ2-1; 9 bases in between match TRBD2. The source is a male donor in good health and CMV-seropositive. Here is the DNA: TGTGCCAGCAGTTTCGGACTAGCGAATTACAATGAGCAGTTCTTC. This translates into CASSFGLANYNEQFF.